Presented here are 13 T cell receptor beta chains from one specimen sequenced in a study of technical replicates of blood from a handful of donors. TCRdb keeps only in-frame clones here, not all; method: immunoSEQ multiplex PCR. The table includes more than 65,000 clones, over 80% detected once. The sample comprised PBMCs. The receptors derive from a human donor in good health. Some clones in this sample may be carry-over from other donors' samples.

The J gene is TRBJ2-7, the V gene TRBV5-1, with a possible D match to TRBD2 (5 bases). This CDR3 is 14 amino acids long. The V and J ends lost 0 bases and 6 bases respectively, with 13 bases between them. The germline V gene has CDR1 SGHRS and CDR2 YFSETQ. In DNA, the CDR3 is TGCGCCAGCAGCTTGGAAGGACTTTGGGGCGAGCAGTACTTC. Translating gives CASSLEGLWGEQYF.

The rearrangement uses TRBV10-3 and TRBJ2-7, with D possibly TRBD2 on 6 matching bases. V gave up 10 bases and J gave up 1 base, with 17 bases separating them. The CDR3 has 14 residues. Germline values: CDR1 ENHRY, CDR2 SYGVKD. In DNA, the CDR3 is TGTGCCACCAACGAAATGGGACTGTCCTACGAGCAGTACTTC. Protein sequence: CATNEMGLSYEQYF.

This rearrangement joins TRBV4-1 to TRBJ2-1, with 9 positions matching TRBD2. CDR3 length equals 14 residues. The J segment lost 13 bases and the V segment lost 1 base, leaving 8 bases of the junction unmatched. Germline V gene data show CDR1 as MGHRA and CDR2 as YSYEKL. The CDR3: CASSQGVAGGQQFF. CDR3 in DNA: TGCGCCAGCAGCCAAGGGGTGGCGGGAGGGCAACAGTTCTTC.

V usage is TRBV2 and J usage is TRBJ1-4; the match to TRBD1 covers 9 bases. The ends lost 3 bases at V and 6 bases at J; junction bases unmatched: 2. The germline gives CDR1 SNHLY, CDR2 FYNNEI. The CDR3 runs to 14 residues. CDR3 nucleotides: TGTGCCAGCAGTGATGGGACAGGGTATGAAAAACTGTTTTTT. It specifies CASSDGTGYEKLFF.

This clone was observed a handful of times. This chain joins TRBV4-3 and TRBJ1-6; 8 positions agree with TRBD1. Germline V gene lookup returns CDR1 LGHNA and CDR2 YSLEER. The trim removed 4 bases at V and 7 bases at J, leaving 9 bases unmatched. CDR3 length: 16 amino acids. As DNA, the CDR3 is TGCGCCAGCAGCCGAGCCACAGGGGGGAACAATTCACCCCTCCACTTT. It translates to CASSRATGGNNSPLHF.

The chain employs TRBV19 and TRBJ2-1; 15 nucleotides line up with TRBD2. Germline V gives CDR1 LNHDA, CDR2 SQIVND (reference sequence). The CDR3 is made up of 15 amino acids. V trimming: 4 bases; J trimming: 7 bases; junction bases outside the gene matches: 2. The CDR3 DNA reads as TGTGCCAGTAGTACGGGACTAGCGGGGGGTAATGAGCAGTTCTTC. Residues: CASSTGLAGGNEQFF.

The V call is TRBV30, the J call TRBJ1-5; tentatively, D is TRBD1 (5 bases). The CDR3 covers 13 residues. V was pared by 7 bases and J by 5 bases, with 15 bases between. Per germline, CDR1 GTSNPN and CDR2 SVGIG (reference sequence). CDR3 in amino acids: CASRGTEHQPQHF. The CDR3 nucleotides read TGTGCCTCCCGCGGGACTGAACATCAGCCCCAGCATTTT.

The chain employs TRBV6-5 and TRBJ1-2; 7 bases line up with TRBD1. J lost 8 bases, V lost 0 bases, and 9 bases had no gene match. This CDR3 spans 15 amino acids. Per germline, CDR1 MNHEY and CDR2 SVGAGI. The CDR3 protein is CASSYSKTGDVGYTF. The DNA for the CDR3 is TGTGCCAGCAGTTACTCGAAAACAGGGGACGTCGGCTACACCTTC.

This clone was seen just once. This sequence joins TRBV29-1 and TRBJ2-7; 8 bases are a match to TRBD1. The CDR3 sequence is 12 residues long. Germline V lookup: CDR1 SQVTM, CDR2 ANQGSEA. J was trimmed by 2 bases and V by 4 bases; bases with no gene match: 1. The DNA for the CDR3 is TGCAGCGTTGGGACAGGGCCCTACGAGCAGTACTTC. Translating it yields CSVGTGPYEQYF.

The chain couples TRBV7-6 to TRBJ2-3; no clear D gene. The V end lost 1 base, the J end lost 7 bases, and 9 bases lay between the germline ends. Per germline, CDR1 SGHVS and CDR2 FNYEAQ. The CDR3 runs to 13 residues. CDR3 nucleotide sequence: TGTGCCAGCAGCTTAGACGAAACAAATACGCAGTATTTT. Amino acid sequence: CASSLDETNTQYF.

This clone occurred once. The chain links TRBV7-8 to TRBJ1-3; D is unresolved. The germline CDR1 and CDR2 sequences are SGHVS and FQNEAQ. With 2 bases removed from V and 0 bases from J, the gap between germline ends came to 8 bases. The CDR3 is made up of 15 amino acids. The CDR3 DNA follows: TGTGCCAGCAGCTTATCTCTTAACTCTGGAAACACCATATATTTT. It yields the protein CASSLSLNSGNTIYF.

CDR3 coding DNA: TGTGCCAGCAGCCTAACAGGGGTCCATAATTCACCCCTCCACTTT. Translated, it gives CASSLTGVHNSPLHF. The chain uses TRBV28 and TRBJ1-6; 7 bases are shared with TRBD1. The V and J ends lost 6 bases and 5 bases, in that order; junction bases with no gene match: 7. The CDR3 consists of 15 residues. Germline loops: CDR1 MDHEN, CDR2 SYDVKM. Full variable domain (rest looked up from reference TRBV28 and TRBJ1-6): DVKVTQSSRYLVKRTGEKVFLECVQDMDHENMFWYRQDPGLGLRLIYFSYDVKMKEKGDIPEGYSVSREKKERFSLILESASTNQTSMYLCASSLTGVHNSPLHFGNGTRLTVT.

The chain couples TRBV6-1 to TRBJ2-7; TRBD1 matches at 7 bases. The CDR3 sequence is 15 residues long. Per the germline V gene, CDR1 is MNHNS and CDR2 is SASEGT. V gave up 7 bases and J gave up 3 bases; unmatched junction bases: 12. As DNA, the CDR3 is TGTGCCAGCAACTCCCCGGACAGGTCCTTCTACGAGCAGTACTTC. This encodes CASNSPDRSFYEQYF.